This TCR beta chain was sequenced for a study of T cell responses to AZD1222 COVID-19 vaccine. Of note for this clone: Antigen: not known.

The CDR3 loop spans 14 amino acids. J gave up 2 bases and V 1 base, and 1 base lay outside the gene matches. Germline V CDR1 and CDR2: SGHNT, YYREEE (reference sequence). Sequenced by immunoSEQ multiplex PCR; TCRdb stores in-frame clones only, minus some. The table records approximately 140,000 clones, more than 85% of them present only once. Study-wide points: Spike-specific TCR breadth and depth rose after two AZD1222 doses.

The TCR was taken from an adult who received the AZD1222 COVID-19 vaccine. The chain recombines TRBV5-4 with TRBJ1-2, with 8 bases identical to TRBD1. The specimen was peripheral blood, collected 28 days after the second AZD1222 dose. CDR3 bases: TGTGCCAGCAGCTTGACAGGGGGGAACTATGGCTACACCTTC. Protein: CASSLTGGNYGYTF.